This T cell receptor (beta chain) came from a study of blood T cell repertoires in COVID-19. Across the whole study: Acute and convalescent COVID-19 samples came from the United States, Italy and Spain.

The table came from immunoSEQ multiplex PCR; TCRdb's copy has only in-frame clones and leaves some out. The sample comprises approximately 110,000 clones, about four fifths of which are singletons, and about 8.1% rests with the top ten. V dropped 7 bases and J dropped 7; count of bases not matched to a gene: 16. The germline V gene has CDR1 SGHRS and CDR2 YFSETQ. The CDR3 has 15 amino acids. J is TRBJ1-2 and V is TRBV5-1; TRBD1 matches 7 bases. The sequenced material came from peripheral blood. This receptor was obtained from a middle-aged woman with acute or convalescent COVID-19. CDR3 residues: CASASDGRGASGYTF. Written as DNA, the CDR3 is TGCGCCAGCGCCTCCGATGGCAGGGGGGCTTCTGGCTACACCTTC.